These 32 T cell receptor beta chains were sequenced from one sample in a study of cytomegalovirus exposure and HLA in healthy donors. The PCR employed 60 Vbeta primers together with 13 Jbeta primers. The table came from immunoSEQ multiplex PCR; TCRdb's copy has only in-frame clones and leaves some out. The sample comprises 85,000 to 100,000 clones, about four fifths of which are singletons, and 4.5% to 6% rests with the top ten. Sequenced input: PBMCs. All receptors derive from a woman aged 40 to 55 in good health and CMV-seronegative.

The chain uses TRBV4-3 and TRBJ1-2; 10 nucleotides agree with TRBD1. The V gene's germline CDR1 is LGHNA and CDR2 YSLEER. CDR3 length: 14 amino acids. Trimming cost V 3 bases and J 5 bases; bases outside gene matches: 3. The CDR3 nucleotides read TGCGCCAGCAGCCAGAGGACAGGGGGGTATGGCTACACCTTC. Translated: CASSQRTGGYGYTF.

This clone appeared once. The chain carries TRBV19 and TRBJ1-1; no clear D gene. The CDR3 consists of 13 residues. Trimming left V 3 bases short and J 5 bases short, with 10 bases between. CDR1 and CDR2 from the germline V gene are LNHDA and SQIVND (reference sequence). CDR3: CASSMGGRTEAFF. CDR3 bases: TGTGCCAGTAGTATGGGTGGGAGGACTGAAGCTTTCTTT.

The chain's CDR3 is CASSPRNSGQRYEQYF. For the CDR3, the DNA is TGTGCCAGCAGCCCGCGAAACTCTGGACAGCGCTACGAGCAGTACTTC. The rearrangement links TRBV7-2 to TRBJ2-7, with D possibly matching TRBD1 (6 bases). The CDR3 spans 16 residues. From germline, CDR1 is SGHTA and CDR2 FQGNSA. The V and J ends lost 5 bases and 3 bases respectively, with 20 bases between them.

The chain links TRBV5-1 to TRBJ2-2; 8 bases line up with TRBD1. Germline V gives CDR1 SGHRS, CDR2 YFSETQ. J lost 4 bases, V lost 4 bases, and 9 bases had no gene match. The CDR3 totals 16 residues. The CDR3 loop reads CASSGGGTGLTGELFF. The DNA for the CDR3 is TGCGCCAGCAGCGGAGGTGGGACAGGACTCACCGGGGAGCTGTTTTTT.

CDR3 DNA sequence: TGTGCCAGCTCACCGGGGGTCAGGGGAGAAAAACTGTTTTTT. Residues: CASSPGVRGEKLFF. J is TRBJ1-4 and V is TRBV18; maybe TRBD1 (6 bases). The CDR3 has 14 residues. The germline V and J ends were trimmed by 3 bases and 8 bases, with 13 bases remaining between them. Germline CDR1 KGHSH, CDR2 LQKENI.

This clone was observed a few times. The chain joins TRBV6-1 to TRBJ1-2, with D possibly TRBD1 on 5 matching bases. Trimming removed 6 bases from V and 4 bases from J, with 15 bases in between. Germline lookup yields CDR1 MNHNS and CDR2 SASEGT. The CDR3 has 14 residues. The CDR3 sequence is CASSNQRGAYGYTF. Written as DNA, the CDR3 is TGTGCCAGCAGCAACCAAAGGGGTGCCTATGGCTACACCTTC.

The chain has TRBV25-1 and TRBJ1-2; D gene ambiguous. Between the trimmed V and J ends, which lost 1 base and 4 bases, there was a span of 10 bases. Germline V CDR1 and CDR2: MGHDK, SYGVNS. This CDR3 comprises 14 residues. CDR3: CASSEFPNGYGYTF. CDR3 nucleotides: TGTGCCAGCAGTGAATTCCCGAACGGCTATGGCTACACCTTC.

The chain links TRBV2 to TRBJ1-3; a possible D gene is TRBD1 (6 bases). Germline CDR1 SNHLY, CDR2 FYNNEI. V was trimmed by 6 bases and J by 7 bases, leaving 13 bases between them. The CDR3 runs 13 residues. The CDR3 DNA is TGTGCCAGCAGGCAGACAGGCCCCAACACCATATATTTT. Its translation is CASRQTGPNTIYF.

This clone was seen a handful of times. V usage is TRBV2 and J usage is TRBJ2-7; 7 bases map to TRBD1. This CDR3 has 23 residues. V was clipped by 4 bases and J by 1 base; unmatched bases: 31. CDR1 and CDR2 (germline): SNHLY, FYNNEI. CDR3 sequence: CASSGVRRQGVNDRWGPSYEQYF. CDR3 DNA: TGTGCCAGCAGTGGGGTTAGACGTCAGGGGGTTAACGATAGGTGGGGGCCATCCTACGAGCAGTACTTC.

The rearrangement uses TRBV7-9 and TRBJ1-6; D gene unclear. The germline CDR1 and CDR2 sequences are SEHNR and FQNEAQ (reference sequence). Trimming removed 5 bases at V and 7 bases at J, with 15 bases between. The length of the CDR3 is 15 residues. CDR3 DNA: TGTGCCAGCAGCGTTCAGGCACAACTCAATTCACCCCTCCACTTT. This translates into CASSVQAQLNSPLHF.

The J gene is TRBJ2-7, the V gene TRBV6-5; no definite D call. The germline CDR1 and CDR2 sequences are MNHEY and SVGAGI. This CDR3 spans 13 amino acids. V was clipped by 7 bases and J by 5 bases, with 15 bases between them. The CDR3 bases are TGTGCCAGCACCCCCCCTGGGCTCCACGAGCAGTACTTC. Its translation is CASTPPGLHEQYF.

A few counts support this clone. V gene TRBV6-1 combines with J gene TRBJ1-4, with D tentatively TRBD1 (6 bases). Germline V gene sequence: CDR1 MNHNS, CDR2 SASEGT. With 2 bases removed from V and 7 bases from J, the gap between germline ends came to 17 bases. This CDR3 is built from 16 residues. CDR3: CASSEIYRESGEKLFF. In DNA, the CDR3 is TGTGCCAGCAGTGAAATATACAGGGAGTCTGGTGAAAAACTGTTTTTT.

Only a few counts were recorded for this clone. V is TRBV25-1 and J is TRBJ1-1, with a possible D match to TRBD1 (6 bases). Germline V gives CDR1 MGHDK, CDR2 SYGVNS. V lost 0 bases to trimming and J lost 0 bases, with 11 bases between them. This CDR3 is built from 16 residues. The DNA for the CDR3 is TGTGCCAGCAGTGAATATTGGACAGAACTGAACACTGAAGCTTTCTTT. Its translation: CASSEYWTELNTEAFF.

V is TRBV5-1 and J is TRBJ2-5; 14 positions agree with TRBD2. V trimming: 6 bases; J trimming: 5 bases; junction bases outside the gene matches: 6. The V gene's germline CDR1 is SGHRS and CDR2 YFSETQ. The CDR3 runs to 15 residues. CDR3 DNA sequence: TGCGCCAGCACGACTAGCGGGGGGGCCGGGGAGACCCAGTACTTC. Protein: CASTTSGGAGETQYF. The full variable domain, its missing parts supplied by reference TRBV5-1 and TRBJ2-5, is KAGVTQTPRYLIKTRGQQVTLSCSPISGHRSVSWYQQTPGQGLQFLFEYFSETQRNKGNFPGRFSGRQFSNSRSEMNVSTLELGDSALYLCASTTSGGAGETQYFGPGTRLLVL.

The V call is TRBV30, the J call TRBJ1-2; 10 bases match TRBD1. The CDR3 covers 17 residues. The germline CDR1 and CDR2 sequences are GTSNPN and SVGIG (reference sequence). V lost 5 bases and J lost 7; bases outside the gene matches: 19. The DNA of the CDR3 is TGTGCCTGGGGGGGGACTGGGACAGGGGCTCGTCCGGGTGGCTACACCTTC. Its translation: CAWGGTGTGARPGGYTF.

CDR3 sequence reads: CASSLAGEYTEAFF. DNA of the CDR3: TGTGCCAGCAGCTTAGCAGGGGAATACACTGAAGCTTTCTTT. The rearrangement links TRBV7-8 to TRBJ1-1; perhaps TRBD1 as D (5 bases). Trimming took off 0 bases at V and 3 bases at J, with 8 bases between the two ends. The CDR3 contains 14 residues. Per the germline V gene, CDR1 is SGHVS and CDR2 is FQNEAQ.

This rearrangement joins TRBV5-6 to TRBJ1-5; 7 bases agree with TRBD1. Germline lookup yields CDR1 SGHDT and CDR2 YYEEEE. V lost 2 bases to trimming and J lost 7 bases; unmatched junction nucleotides: 9. This CDR3 comprises 15 residues. The CDR3 loop reads CASSFRDSPIQPQHF. CDR3 nucleotide sequence: TGTGCCAGCAGCTTCCGGGACAGCCCGATACAGCCCCAGCATTTT.

The V and J genes are TRBV5-1 and TRBJ1-2; 8 bases align to TRBD1. From germline, CDR1 is SGHRS and CDR2 YFSETQ. V was clipped by 4 bases and J by 8 bases; unmatched bases: 7. The CDR3 loop spans 13 amino acids. The DNA for the CDR3 is TGCGCCAGCAGCATGGACAGGGTCAAAGGCTACACCTTC. Its translation: CASSMDRVKGYTF.

There are a few counts of this clone. V gene TRBV6-1 combines with J gene TRBJ2-7; 7 nucleotides line up with TRBD1. This CDR3 region has 14 residues. Germline loops: CDR1 MNHNS, CDR2 SASEGT. J was trimmed by 5 bases and V by 5 bases; bases with no gene match: 9. The CDR3, as DNA: TGTGCCAGCAGTCCACGTAAGACAGGGAACGAGCAGTACTTC. Protein: CASSPRKTGNEQYF.

The chain joins TRBV6-4 to TRBJ2-7; D is unresolved. The CDR3 loop spans 13 amino acids. V was cut by 0 bases and J by 4 bases, with 7 bases left in between. CDR1 and CDR2 (germline): MRHNA, SNTAGT. The CDR3 nucleotides are TGTGCCAGCAGTGACTCGAGGATTTACGAGCAGTACTTC. Protein product: CASSDSRIYEQYF.

This chain joins TRBV5-8 and TRBJ2-7; TRBD1 matches 8 bases. There are 12 residues in the CDR3. Losses at the gene ends were 4 bases for V and 6 bases for J; bases not matched to a gene: 3. Germline CDR1 reads SGHTS; CDR2 reads YDEGEE. The CDR3 sequence: CASSLRGPEQYF. CDR3 coding DNA: TGTGCCAGCAGCCTCAGGGGGCCCGAGCAGTACTTC.

The V call is TRBV7-2, the J call TRBJ1-4; no reliable D call. Deletions cut 6 bases from V and 0 bases from J, with 11 bases between. The V gene's germline CDR1 is SGHTA and CDR2 FQGNSA. CDR3 size: 15 residues. The DNA for the CDR3 is TGTGCCAGCAGTTCCGACGGGGCAACTAATGAAAAACTGTTTTTT. It encodes CASSSDGATNEKLFF.

This chain joins TRBV4-1 and TRBJ1-1; 7 bases line up with TRBD1. The CDR3 sequence is 15 residues long. V lost 4 bases to trimming and J lost 0 bases; unmatched junction nucleotides: 5. The V gene's germline CDR1 is MGHRA and CDR2 YSYEKL. The DNA for the CDR3 is TGCGCCAGCAGCCTGGGCAGGGGGGTGAACACTGAAGCTTTCTTT. Its protein is CASSLGRGVNTEAFF.

This clone was picked up a small number of times. Additional DNA sequences in this sample encode the identical CDR3. The V call is TRBV4-2, the J call TRBJ1-1; no firm D call. CDR1 is LGHNA, CDR2 YNFKEQ, per germline. This CDR3 is built from 12 residues. The germline V and J ends were trimmed by 4 bases and 7 bases, with 10 bases remaining between them. CDR3 protein: CASSLSAGEAFF. The CDR3 DNA reads TGTGCCAGCAGCCTCTCTGCGGGTGAAGCTTTCTTT.

This clone was observed a handful of times. The chain employs TRBV14 and TRBJ1-6; no clear D gene. Trimming left V 1 base short and J 9 bases short, with 4 bases between. CDR1 and CDR2 from the germline V gene are SGHDN and FVKESK. This CDR3 has 12 residues. CDR3 DNA sequence: TGTGCCAGCAGCCAAGCCATTTCACCCCTCCACTTT. It translates to CASSQAISPLHF. The full variable domain, its missing parts supplied by reference TRBV14 and TRBJ1-6, is EAGVTQFPSHSVIEKGQTVTLRCDPISGHDNLYWYRRVMGKEIKFLLHFVKESKQDESGMPNNRFLAERTGGTYSTLKVQPAELEDSGVYFCASSQAISPLHFGNGTRLTVT.

The table lists this clone with a few counts. The gene calls are TRBV29-1 and TRBJ2-5; 7 bases are a match to TRBD2. The V gene's germline CDR1 is SQVTM and CDR2 ANQGSEA. The CDR3 runs to 13 residues. J was trimmed by 5 bases and V by 4 bases; bases with no gene match: 7. The CDR3 loop reads CSVVGGVGETQYF. DNA for the CDR3: TGCAGCGTTGTGGGAGGGGTGGGCGAGACCCAGTACTTC.

There are a few counts of this clone. The rearrangement uses TRBV7-2 and TRBJ1-1, with 7 bases aligning to TRBD1. With V trimmed by 1 base and J by 0 bases, 2 bases remained unmatched. The CDR3 length is 15 residues. The germline V gene has CDR1 SGHTA and CDR2 FQGNSA. Written as DNA, the CDR3 is TGTGCCAGCAGCTTAGGTGGGACAGTGAACACTGAAGCTTTCTTT. Protein: CASSLGGTVNTEAFF.

Comment on this clone: The same CDR3 also results from other DNA sequences found in this sample. This chain joins TRBV14 and TRBJ2-5, with D uncertain. The CDR3 extends over 12 amino acids. With 0 bases removed from V and 7 bases from J, the gap between germline ends came to 6 bases. CDR1 SGHDN and CDR2 FVKESK come from the germline V gene. This CDR3 is CASSQDSGTQYF. As DNA, the CDR3 is TGTGCCAGCAGCCAAGATTCGGGGACCCAGTACTTC. Together with reference TRBV14 and TRBJ2-5, the CDR3 gives the full variable domain: EAGVTQFPSHSVIEKGQTVTLRCDPISGHDNLYWYRRVMGKEIKFLLHFVKESKQDESGMPNNRFLAERTGGTYSTLKVQPAELEDSGVYFCASSQDSGTQYFGPGTRLLVL.

The V and J genes are TRBV19 and TRBJ1-6; D is possibly TRBD1 (6 bases). In germline, CDR1 is LNHDA, CDR2 SQIVND (reference sequence). Between the trimmed V and J ends, which lost 3 bases and 10 bases, there was a span of 19 bases. This CDR3 region has 16 residues. The CDR3 region has the DNA TGTGCCAGTAGTATCCCCGGACAGACTCCTCGGTCACCCCTCCACTTT. This gives the protein CASSIPGQTPRSPLHF.

The rearrangement uses TRBV9 and TRBJ2-7; 8 bases are shared with TRBD2. The V and J ends lost 2 bases and 5 bases, in that order; junction bases with no gene match: 6. CDR1 SGDLS and CDR2 YYNGEE come from the germline V gene. The CDR3 is 14 amino acids. As DNA, the CDR3 is TGTGCCAGCAGCGTGGGCGGGGGGCTACACGAGCAGTACTTC. Translating it yields CASSVGGGLHEQYF.

The chain recombines TRBV6-5 with TRBJ2-7, with 12 bases identical to TRBD2. This CDR3 contains 14 residues. The J segment lost 3 bases and the V segment lost 8 bases, leaving 5 bases of the junction unmatched. Germline V gene data show CDR1 as MNHEY and CDR2 as SVGAGI. CDR3 in amino acids: CASARTSGVYEQYF. The CDR3 region has the DNA TGTGCCAGCGCCAGGACTAGCGGGGTCTACGAGCAGTACTTC.

The chain combines TRBV5-8 with TRBJ2-1, with D possibly matching TRBD2 (5 bases). This CDR3 spans 16 amino acids. Germline V gene lookup returns CDR1 SGHTS and CDR2 YDEGEE. V was cut by 0 bases and J by 6 bases, with 16 bases left in between. This CDR3 is CASSLGELGMGNEQFF. CDR3 in DNA: TGTGCCAGCAGCTTGGGGGAGCTGGGAATGGGCAATGAGCAGTTCTTC.